These 26 T cell receptor beta chains share one sample of origin, sequenced in a study of beta chain features in type 1 diabetes. Investigators reverse transcribed all isolated RNA, so they sequenced expressed TCRB transcripts. Sequencing was performed with immunoSEQ multiplex PCR; in TCRdb, only in-frame clones are kept and a portion is missing. Found here are over 500,000 clones, 15% to 17% of them singletons; the top ten hold around 0.095%. Sequenced: naive CD4+ T cells from blood. These receptors originate from a man aged 18-30 years in good health.

The rearrangement links TRBV6-5 to TRBJ1-1; no clear D gene. Looked up from germline, CDR1 is MNHEY and CDR2 is SVGAGI. V was clipped by 0 bases and J by 2 bases, with 13 bases between them. The CDR3 sequence is 16 residues long. This CDR3 reads CASSYSSRARNTEAFF. The DNA for the CDR3 is TGTGCCAGCAGTTACTCCTCTCGAGCTCGCAACACTGAAGCTTTCTTT.

This clone has more than one count but fewer than ten. The chain has TRBV4-3 and TRBJ2-6, with 7 bases aligning to TRBD2. This CDR3 comprises 16 residues. J was trimmed by 2 bases and V by 1 base; bases with no gene match: 2. Germline-derived CDR1 and CDR2 are LGHNA and YSLEER. The CDR3 DNA reads TGCGCCAGCAGCCAAGGAGGGAGGGCTGGGGCCAACGTCCTGACTTTC. It yields the protein CASSQGGRAGANVLTF.

This clone has more than one count but fewer than ten. One junction end does not reproduce the germline sequence, and a read error may be involved. The chain employs TRBV9 and TRBJ2-7; D may correspond to TRBD1 or TRBD2 (6 bases each). Per germline, CDR1 SGDLS and CDR2 YYNGEE. The CDR3 extends over 14 amino acids. The CDR3 loop is CASSQTGPWEEQHF. The CDR3 region has the DNA TGTGCCAGCAGCCAAACAGGGCCTTGGGAGGAGCAGCACTTC.

This clone was seen more than once but under ten times. This chain uses TRBV5-4 with TRBJ1-1, with 8 bases fitting TRBD1. Germline lookup yields CDR1 SGHNT and CDR2 YYREEE (reference sequence). The CDR3 covers 15 residues. V shed 4 bases and J 5 bases; nucleotides not matched to a gene: 10. In nucleotides, the CDR3 is TGTGCCAGCAGCGCCAAGACAGGGGTTTTTACTGAAGCTTTCTTT. Its protein is CASSAKTGVFTEAFF.

In nucleotides, the CDR3 is TGTGCCAGCAGCTCTCAAGACAGGGGAGGATACGAGCAGTACTTC. This translates into CASSSQDRGGYEQYF. J is TRBJ2-7 and V is TRBV13, with 8 bases lining up with TRBD1. Germline trimming cut 4 bases from V and 4 bases from J; bases unmatched to any gene: 9. The CDR3 runs 15 residues. Germline V gene sequence: CDR1 PRHDT, CDR2 FYEKMQ (reference sequence).

This CDR3 reads CATAQGPPQHF. In nucleotides, the CDR3 is TGTGCCACCGCCCAGGGACCTCCCCAGCATTTT. This sequence joins TRBV28 and TRBJ1-5, with D perhaps matching TRBD1 (5 bases). Trimming left V 10 bases short and J 10 bases short, with 14 bases between. Germline loops: CDR1 MDHEN, CDR2 SYDVKM. The CDR3 runs to 11 residues.

The chain joins TRBV28 to TRBJ2-7, with unresolved D. The CDR3 extends over 11 amino acids. V lost 5 bases and J 3 bases, leaving 5 bases between the germline ends. Germline assignment: CDR1 MDHEN and CDR2 SYDVKM. The CDR3 loop reads CASSILYEQYF. DNA for the CDR3: TGTGCCAGCAGTATCCTCTACGAGCAGTACTTC.

The chain links TRBV7-6 to TRBJ1-2, with 7 positions matching TRBD1. The trim removed 1 base at V and 2 bases at J, leaving 13 bases unmatched. Germline CDR1 and CDR2: SGHVS and FNYEAQ. The CDR3 extends over 18 amino acids. The CDR3 DNA is TGTGCCAGCAGCTTAGGGGGAGACAGGGTCATTTCGAACTATGGCTACACCTTC. It encodes CASSLGGDRVISNYGYTF.

This clone was counted a few times. The chain combines TRBV7-9 with TRBJ2-5; no firm D call. CDR1 is SEHNR, CDR2 FQNEAQ, per germline (reference sequence). V shed 4 bases and J shed 3 bases, with 12 bases lying between them. CDR3 length: 14 residues. CDR3 sequence (DNA): TGTGCCAGCAGCTCCCACAGCGTAAAAGAGACCCAGTACTTC. This gives the protein CASSSHSVKETQYF.

Of note for this clone: The same CDR3 arises from other DNA sequences in this sample as well. The chain has TRBV5-1 and TRBJ2-5; no reliable D call. Germline CDR1 and CDR2: SGHRS and YFSETQ. This CDR3 has 13 amino acids. Trimming took 4 bases from V and 4 from J, leaving 11 bases between them. The CDR3, as DNA: TGCGCCAGCAGCCCCCGCCCGGGAGAGACCCAGTACTTC. Amino acid sequence: CASSPRPGETQYF.

This chain joins TRBV10-3 and TRBJ2-5; 9 nucleotides align to TRBD2. The CDR3 runs 17 residues. The trim removed 3 bases at V and 2 bases at J, leaving 10 bases unmatched. Per the germline V gene, CDR1 is ENHRY and CDR2 is SYGVKD. The CDR3 nucleotides are TGTGCCATCAGTGAAGGCGGGAGGGCCAGGAGGCAAGAGACCCAGTACTTC. Amino acid sequence: CAISEGGRARRQETQYF.

This clone has a handful of counts. The chain couples TRBV29-1 to TRBJ2-7, with a possible D match to TRBD1 (5 bases). V was trimmed by 4 bases and J by 1 base, leaving 17 bases between them. CDR1 and CDR2 (germline): SQVTM, ANQGSEA. The CDR3 spans 15 residues. CDR3: CSVVKTAGPSYEQYF. CDR3 nucleotide sequence: TGCAGCGTTGTCAAGACTGCAGGGCCTTCCTACGAGCAGTACTTC.

The table lists this clone with a few counts. The chain joins TRBV27 to TRBJ1-2; maybe TRBD1 (5 bases). CDR3 length equals 13 residues. V was trimmed by 5 bases and J by 4 bases, leaving 11 bases between them. The V gene's germline CDR1 is MNHEY and CDR2 SMNVEV (reference sequence). The CDR3 DNA follows: TGTGCCAGCAGTGGGGACCGAGCCTATGGCTACACCTTC. The encoded protein is CASSGDRAYGYTF.

The rearrangement uses TRBV7-9 and TRBJ2-1; the match to TRBD2 covers 7 bases. Germline values: CDR1 SEHNR, CDR2 FQNEAQ (reference sequence). The CDR3 is 14 residues long. After removal of 2 bases from V and 6 bases from J, the junction contained 4 bases not matched to a gene. CDR3 sequence: CASSLWTRGNEQFF. CDR3 in DNA: TGTGCCAGCAGCTTATGGACTAGGGGCAATGAGCAGTTCTTC. Filled out from reference TRBV7-9 and TRBJ2-1, the complete variable domain reads DTGVSQNPRHKITKRGQNVTFRCDPISEHNRLYWYRQTLGQGPEFLTYFQNEAQLEKSRLLSDRFSAERPKGSFSTLEIQRTEQGDSAMYLCASSLWTRGNEQFFGPGTRLTVL.

This clone occurred a few times. The V gene is TRBV19, the J gene TRBJ2-3; D is uncertain. This CDR3 is built from 15 residues. The germline V and J ends were trimmed by 5 bases and 0 bases, with 12 bases remaining between them. Germline CDR1 reads LNHDA; CDR2 reads SQIVND (reference sequence). The CDR3 is CASSSSFQSTDTQYF. The CDR3 DNA follows: TGTGCCAGTAGTTCCTCTTTCCAGAGCACAGATACGCAGTATTTT.

The gene calls are TRBV27 and TRBJ2-1; 9 nucleotides line up with TRBD1. CDR1 MNHEY and CDR2 SMNVEV come from the germline V gene (reference sequence). This CDR3 spans 14 amino acids. The trim removed 7 bases at V and 2 bases at J, leaving 3 bases unmatched. The CDR3: CASKRDRAYNEQFF. In DNA, the CDR3 is TGTGCCAGCAAAAGGGACAGGGCCTACAATGAGCAGTTCTTC.

The gene calls are TRBV18 and TRBJ1-4; possible D gene TRBD1, 5 bases. The CDR3 sequence is 14 residues long. Germline V lookup: CDR1 KGHSH, CDR2 LQKENI. The V gene lost 2 bases and the J gene lost 8 bases, with 12 bases spanning the gap. DNA for the CDR3: TGTGCCAGCTCACCAGGACAAGGCCAAGAAAAACTGTTTTTT. Its translation is CASSPGQGQEKLFF.

This clone was observed a few times. The V call is TRBV19, the J call TRBJ1-5, with a possible D match to TRBD1 (6 bases). The CDR3 is made up of 15 amino acids. Germline V gene data show CDR1 as LNHDA and CDR2 as SQIVND (reference sequence). V lost 5 bases and J 5 bases, leaving 16 bases between the germline ends. The CDR3 nucleotides read TGTGCCAGTAGTCCTGTCAGGGGTGGGGATCAGCCCCAGCATTTT. It encodes CASSPVRGGDQPQHF.

This clone was picked up a small number of times. The genes are TRBV4-2 and TRBJ1-2; D is possibly TRBD1 (5 bases). The CDR3 consists of 12 residues. CDR1 is LGHNA and CDR2 is YNFKEQ in the germline V gene. V was cut by 3 bases and J by 6 bases, with 8 bases left in between. CDR3 nucleotides: TGTGCCAGCAGCCAGGCCAGGGATGGCTACACCTTC. It yields the protein CASSQARDGYTF.

The chain carries TRBV28 and TRBJ1-2, with no clear D. CDR3 size: 12 residues. Germline lookup yields CDR1 MDHEN and CDR2 SYDVKM. V lost 2 bases, J lost 11 bases, and 12 bases lay in between. As DNA, the CDR3 is TGTGCCAGCAGTTTAGCCTTTGTGGGGTACACCTTC. It yields the protein CASSLAFVGYTF.

The gene calls are TRBV7-9 and TRBJ1-2; no reliable D call. Germline loops: CDR1 SEHNR, CDR2 FQNEAQ (reference sequence). The CDR3 is 16 residues long. V was trimmed by 7 bases and J by 8 bases, leaving 26 bases between them. DNA for the CDR3: TGTGCCAGCATCCCCCTCCCAACGGTGCCTTTAAGAGGCTACACCTTC. Translating it yields CASIPLPTVPLRGYTF.

V is TRBV5-1 and J is TRBJ2-7; D is ambiguous. CDR1 SGHRS and CDR2 YFSETQ come from the germline V gene. The V and J ends lost 1 base and 2 bases respectively, with 16 bases between them. The CDR3 has 16 amino acids. The CDR3 reads CASSLSSSTYPYEQYF. The CDR3 DNA reads as TGCGCCAGCAGCTTGAGTTCATCTACTTACCCCTACGAGCAGTACTTC.

This chain connects TRBV4-3 to TRBJ1-1; D possibly corresponds to TRBD1 (5 bases). V lost 1 base and J 0 bases, leaving 12 bases between the germline ends. Looked up from germline, CDR1 is LGHNA and CDR2 is YSLEER. This CDR3 spans 16 amino acids. CDR3 sequence (DNA): TGCGCCAGCAGCCAAGCCTCGGACAAGCTGAACACTGAAGCTTTCTTT. Translated: CASSQASDKLNTEAFF.

The sample holds a few counts of this clone. V gene TRBV5-6 combines with J gene TRBJ1-1; tentatively, D is TRBD1 (5 bases). The CDR3 is made up of 14 amino acids. Trimming removed 10 bases at V and 3 bases at J, with 19 bases between. The germline gives CDR1 SGHDT, CDR2 YYEEEE. CDR3 amino acids: CASRRWGPDTEAFF. The DNA for the CDR3 is TGTGCCTCCCGCCGTTGGGGCCCGGACACTGAAGCTTTCTTT.

This clone was observed a handful of times. The CDR3 DNA reads as TGCGCCAGCAGTCCGCCTCCCCGGGACAGGGGAACTAAAGGCTACACCTTC. Amino acid sequence: CASSPPPRDRGTKGYTF. The rearrangement joins TRBV23-1 to TRBJ1-2; 10 nucleotides agree with TRBD1. TRBV23-1 is classed as an ORF, of uncertain function. V shed 4 bases, J shed 8 bases, and the junction held 16 bases outside the gene matches. The CDR3 covers 17 residues.

V is TRBV5-1 and J is TRBJ2-5; the D is unclear. Germline loops: CDR1 SGHRS, CDR2 YFSETQ. CDR3 size: 13 residues. With 0 bases removed from V and 7 bases from J, the gap between germline ends came to 10 bases. The CDR3 region is CASSLDASGTQYF. The CDR3 DNA follows: TGCGCCAGCAGCTTGGATGCTAGTGGGACCCAGTACTTC.